This T cell receptor (beta chain) was obtained from a study of monozygotic twins with inflammatory bowel disease (dated by TCRdb to between 2017 and 2020). Context from the whole study: The full study comprised around 30 monozygotic twin pairs: nine German pairs (four IBD-concordant, five IBD-discordant) and 19 IBD-discordant Danish pairs. Disease-associated traits were sought mainly through comparisons between IBD patients and their genetically identical healthy co-twins within discordant pairs. Each individual had, on average, about 151 000 unique TCRalpha sequences and 181 000 unique TCRbeta sequences available for analysis. Broad study findings and their caveats: The results gave no support for a single strong signal or clonotype linked to IBD. Measured by the inverse Simpson index, TCRbeta repertoire diversity was lower in IBD patients than in their healthy co-twins. Differing immunosuppressive treatments among patients may have added background noise and inter-individual variability to the repertoires. Compared with healthy twins, IBD patients shared fewer clonotypes with other individuals, and the difference was most pronounced in patients with signs of disease activity. Concordant and discordant twins showed no difference in repertoire similarity, possibly because of limited statistical power. The analysis was unable to tell apart different T cell subtypes.

A word on this clonotype: This clone's antigen is unknown.

Reading from cysteine to phenylalanine, the CDR3 counts 14 amino acids. The protein alone is recorded here. CDR1 SEHNR and CDR2 FQNEAQ were looked up in the germline V gene (reference sequence). Receptors were amplified or captured by 5' RACE. Preparation of each TCR library used 3,000 to 4,000 ng of total RNA. For each sample, cDNA was synthesized in eight separate reactions using SMARTScribe reverse transcriptase. Unique molecular identifiers containing a 6-nucleotide sample barcode were introduced through template switching during cDNA synthesis. Two nested PCRs of roughly 15 and 9 cycles amplified the TCRalpha and TCRbeta cDNA, and bead purification followed each PCR. Before amplification, the cDNA was treated with uracil DNA-glycosylase and purified using the QIAquick PCR purification kit. The second PCR was the step at which Illumina TruSeq-compatible adapters and sample-specific barcodes were added. Library quality and concentration were assessed using TapeStation and Qubit, and about 5 ng of each library was pooled. Sequencing of pooled libraries was carried out on an Illumina HiSeq2500 single-index Rapid Run using 2 x 100 bp reads and custom sequencing primers. The study's own analysis went as follows. MiGEC version 1.2.6 was used for UMI-based consensus assembly, which corrected PCR and sequencing errors. MiXCR version 2.1.1 handled V(D)J alignment, clonotype assembly and CDR3 extraction. Gene usage, clonotype sharing and MAIT/NKT TCR abundance were normalised by analysing the top 1000, 10 000 and 20 000 clonotypes per sample. After downsampling to 27 000 UMIs, diversity was calculated as the inverse Simpson index using the vegan R package. Statistical testing used paired Mann-Whitney U tests on the discordant twin pairs and applied Benjamini-Hochberg correction for multiple testing. After TCRdb reprocessed the reads, each CDR3 protein sequence was kept as one row, without DNA. For this entry, the V and J calls and clone size follow TCRdb and not the study's own pipeline. The table for this sample records around 400,000 distinct CDR3 sequences. The biggest ten clones account for around 2.3% of the sample.

A roughly 2.5 ml peripheral blood sample was drawn into PAXgene tubes per donor and stored at -80°C. Total RNA was isolated from whole blood with the PAXgene blood miRNA kit on an automated QIAcube, without T cell sorting. Peripheral blood from monozygotic twin pairs who were concordant or discordant for inflammatory bowel disease underwent deep TCRalpha and TCRbeta repertoire profiling using unique molecular barcoding. Smoking habits were recorded for all twin pairs, and individuals were classified as current, former or never smokers. The receptor was derived from a human donor with ulcerative colitis or Crohn's disease, or a healthy co-twin of an affected twin (not recorded which). The specimen was blood. Recombination joined TRBV7-9 with TRBJ2-7; TCRdb's assignment of TRBD1 cannot be checked, as there is no DNA. The CDR3 is CASSSSSQGSEQYF. The entire variable domain, with the stretches around the CDR3 drawn from the reference TRBV7-9 and TRBJ2-7 proteins, is DTGVSQNPRHKITKRGQNVTFRCDPISEHNRLYWYRQTLGQGPEFLTYFQNEAQLEKSRLLSDRFSAERPKGSFSTLEIQRTEQGDSAMYLCASSSSSQGSEQYFGPGTRLTVT.